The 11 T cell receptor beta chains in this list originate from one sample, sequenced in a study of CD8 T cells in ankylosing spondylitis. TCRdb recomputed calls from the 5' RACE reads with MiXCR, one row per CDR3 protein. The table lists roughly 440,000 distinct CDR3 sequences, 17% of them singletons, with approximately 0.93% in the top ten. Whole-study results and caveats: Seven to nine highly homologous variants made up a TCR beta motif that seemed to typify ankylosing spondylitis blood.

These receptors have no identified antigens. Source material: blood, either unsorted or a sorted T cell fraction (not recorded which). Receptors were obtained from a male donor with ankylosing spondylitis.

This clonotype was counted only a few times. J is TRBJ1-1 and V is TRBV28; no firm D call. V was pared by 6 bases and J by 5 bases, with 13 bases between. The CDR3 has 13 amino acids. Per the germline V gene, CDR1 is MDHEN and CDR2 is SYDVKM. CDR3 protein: CASRLRVGTEAFF. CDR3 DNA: TGTGCCAGCAGACTGCGTGTTGGGACTGAAGCTTTCTTT.

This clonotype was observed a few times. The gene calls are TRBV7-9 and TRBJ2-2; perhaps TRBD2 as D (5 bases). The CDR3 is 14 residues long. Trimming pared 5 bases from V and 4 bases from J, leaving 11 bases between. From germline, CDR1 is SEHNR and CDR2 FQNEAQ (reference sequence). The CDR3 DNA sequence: TGTGCCAGCAGCCCCAACCGGGGCACCGGGGAGCTGTTTTTT. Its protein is CASSPNRGTGELFF.

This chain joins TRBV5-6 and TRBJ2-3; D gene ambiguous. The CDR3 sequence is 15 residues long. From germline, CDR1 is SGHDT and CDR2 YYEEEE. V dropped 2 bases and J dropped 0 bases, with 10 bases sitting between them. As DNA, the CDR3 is TGTGCCAGCAGCTTCGGATGGGTAAGCACAGATACGCAGTATTTT. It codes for CASSFGWVSTDTQYF.

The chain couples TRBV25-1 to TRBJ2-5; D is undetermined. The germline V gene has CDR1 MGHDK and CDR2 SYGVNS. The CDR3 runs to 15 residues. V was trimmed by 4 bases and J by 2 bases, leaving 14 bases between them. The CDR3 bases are TGTGCCAGCAGTGGCCCCGGGCGGATTCAAGAGACCCAGTACTTC. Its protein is CASSGPGRIQETQYF.

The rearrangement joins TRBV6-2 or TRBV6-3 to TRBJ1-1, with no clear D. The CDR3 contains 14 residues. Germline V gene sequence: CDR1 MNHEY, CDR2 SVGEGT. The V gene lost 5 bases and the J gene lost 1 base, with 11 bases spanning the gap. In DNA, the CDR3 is TGTGCCAGCAGTCCGCCCCCAGGGAACACTGAAGCTTTCTTT. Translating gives CASSPPPGNTEAFF.

The CDR3, as DNA: TGTGCCACCACGAGGGGGGGATTTGCAGGCTACGAGCAGTACTTC. As protein: CATTRGGFAGYEQYF. This chain joins TRBV2 and TRBJ2-7; weak D call: TRBD2 (7 bases). The CDR3 contains 15 residues. Trimming pared 10 bases from V and 3 bases from J, leaving 22 bases between. Per germline, CDR1 SNHLY and CDR2 FYNNEI.

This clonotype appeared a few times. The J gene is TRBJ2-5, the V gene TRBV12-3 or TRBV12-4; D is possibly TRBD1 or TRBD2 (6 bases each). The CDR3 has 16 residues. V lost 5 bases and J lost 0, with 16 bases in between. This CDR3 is CASSLGGRGNQETQYF. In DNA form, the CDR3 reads TGTGCCAGCAGTCTAGGGGGTCGGGGGAACCAAGAGACCCAGTACTTC.

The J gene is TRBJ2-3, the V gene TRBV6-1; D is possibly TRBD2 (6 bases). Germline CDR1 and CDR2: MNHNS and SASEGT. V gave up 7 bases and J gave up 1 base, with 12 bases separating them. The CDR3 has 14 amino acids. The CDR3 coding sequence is TGTGCCAGCACCGACTGGGGGGGCACAGATACGCAGTATTTT. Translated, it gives CASTDWGGTDTQYF.

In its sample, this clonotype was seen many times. The CDR3 protein is CASRHRENTEAFF. The CDR3 coding sequence is TGTGCCAGCAGGCACAGGGAGAACACTGAAGCTTTCTTT. The V gene is TRBV6-2 or TRBV6-3, the J gene TRBJ1-1; tentatively, D is TRBD1 (6 bases). The ends were cut back, 6 bases at V and 1 base at J, with 9 bases in the middle. The CDR3 has 13 residues. Germline V gene sequence: CDR1 MNHEY, CDR2 SVGEGT.

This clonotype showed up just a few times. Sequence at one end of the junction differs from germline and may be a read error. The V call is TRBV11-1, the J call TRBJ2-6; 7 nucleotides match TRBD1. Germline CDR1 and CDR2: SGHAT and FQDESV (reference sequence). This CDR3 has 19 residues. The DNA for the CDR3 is TGTGCCAGCACCTTAGGACTGACAGGGACCATTTCTGGGGCCAACGTCCTGACTTTC. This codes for CASTLGLTGTISGANVLTF.

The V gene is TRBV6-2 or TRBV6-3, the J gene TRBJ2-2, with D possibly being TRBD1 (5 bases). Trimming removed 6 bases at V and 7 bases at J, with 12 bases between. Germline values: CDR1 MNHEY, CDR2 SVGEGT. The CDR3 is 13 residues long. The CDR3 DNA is TGTGCCAGCAGAGTTCAGGGATACGGGGAGCTGTTTTTT. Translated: CASRVQGYGELFF.